This T cell receptor beta chain was captured in a study of blood T cell repertoires in COVID-19. Assay used: immunoSEQ multiplex PCR; TCRdb lists only in-frame clones, some missing. The table has more than 95,000 clones, 85% to 90% seen once. Germline CDR1 is SGHDT and CDR2 is YYEEEE. CDR3 size: 17 residues. Trimming pared 1 base from V and 0 bases from J, leaving 11 bases between. V usage is TRBV5-6 and J usage is TRBJ2-6; D is perhaps TRBD1 (6 bases). This receptor was identified in a human donor in a cohort sampled during active COVID-19. The sample comprised peripheral blood. CDR3 protein: CASSLLPDSSGANVLTF. CDR3 DNA sequence: TGTGCCAGCAGCTTGTTACCGGACAGCTCTGGGGCCAACGTCCTGACTTTC.